This T cell receptor (beta chain) originates from a study of monozygotic twins with inflammatory bowel disease. This CDR3 contains 11 residues. Germline-derived CDR1 and CDR2 are DFQATT and SNEGSKA (reference sequence). TCRdb reprocessed the 5' RACE reads and keeps a single row for each CDR3 protein, giving no DNA. This sample's clone table lists 440,000 or so distinct CDR3 sequences. It was from whole blood, with no T cell sorting, that total RNA was isolated. The clonotype originates from a human donor with ulcerative colitis or Crohn's disease, or a healthy co-twin of an affected twin (not recorded which). The sequenced sample was blood. This sequence joins TRBV20-1 and TRBJ2-7. CDR3 loop: CSARFSYEQYF.